Presented here are 13 T cell receptor beta chains from one specimen sequenced in a study of cytomegalovirus exposure and HLA in healthy donors. It was with 60 Vbeta and 13 Jbeta primers that the PCR ran. Measured with immunoSEQ multiplex PCR; TCRdb has only the in-frame clones, and not every one. In the table there are more than 90,000 clones, around three quarters of which are singletons. The sequencing input was PBMCs. These receptors were obtained from a human donor in good health.

This clone was detected only a few times. V gene TRBV27 combines with J gene TRBJ2-7, with TRBD1 identical over 10 bases. CDR1 and CDR2 from the germline V gene are MNHEY and SMNVEV (reference sequence). This CDR3 has 14 residues. Trimming cost V 6 bases and J 4 bases; bases outside gene matches: 6. In DNA form, the CDR3 reads TGTGCCAGCAGGACAAGGACAGGGGGTTACGAGCAGTACTTC. It yields the protein CASRTRTGGYEQYF.

This sequence joins TRBV19 and TRBJ2-7, with 7 bases lining up with TRBD1. The V gene's germline CDR1 is LNHDA and CDR2 SQIVND (reference sequence). The CDR3 totals 14 residues. V lost 7 bases to trimming and J lost 0 bases; unmatched junction nucleotides: 6. CDR3 nucleotide sequence: TGTGCCAGTAACCGGGACAGCCTCTCCTACGAGCAGTACTTC. This sequence encodes CASNRDSLSYEQYF.

J is TRBJ2-7 and V is TRBV5-1; no clear D gene. Germline CDR1 reads SGHRS; CDR2 reads YFSETQ. Trimming pared 2 bases from V and 2 bases from J, leaving 8 bases between. The CDR3 spans 13 residues. The CDR3 coding sequence is TGCGCCAGCAGCTTTAACAGTCCCTACGAGCAGTACTTC. This gives the protein CASSFNSPYEQYF.

This rearrangement joins TRBV6-6 to TRBJ1-5, with 7 bases fitting TRBD1. The V gene end was trimmed by 5 bases and the J gene end by 4 bases; junction bases not matched to a gene: 8. The CDR3 sequence is 15 residues long. CDR1 and CDR2 from the germline V gene are MNHNY and SVGAGI (reference sequence). The CDR3 sequence: CASSRHGTVNQPQHF. DNA for the CDR3: TGTGCCAGCAGTCGCCACGGGACAGTGAATCAGCCCCAGCATTTT.

The V gene is TRBV9, the J gene TRBJ2-7; 7 nucleotides align to TRBD2. There are 14 residues in the CDR3. Germline lookup yields CDR1 SGDLS and CDR2 YYNGEE. With V trimmed by 0 bases and J by 3 bases, 3 bases remained unmatched. CDR3 sequence reads: CASSVAASGYEQYF. CDR3 DNA: TGTGCCAGCAGCGTAGCGGCTAGCGGCTACGAGCAGTACTTC. Full variable domain (missing parts from reference TRBV9 and TRBJ2-7): DSGVTQTPKHLITATGQRVTLRCSPRSGDLSVYWYQQSLDQGLQFLIQYYNGEERAKGNILERFSAQQFPDLHSELNLSSLELGDSALYFCASSVAASGYEQYFGPGTRLTVT.

The chain is built from TRBV5-1 and TRBJ2-2; no clear D gene. The germline gives CDR1 SGHRS, CDR2 YFSETQ. The CDR3 spans 13 residues. Trimming cost V 4 bases and J 1 base, with 5 bases left between them. This chain's CDR3 is CASSRLNTGELFF. CDR3 sequence (DNA): TGCGCCAGCAGCCGACTGAACACCGGGGAGCTGTTTTTT. Looking up the rest from reference TRBV5-1 and TRBJ2-2 gives the full variable domain: KAGVTQTPRYLIKTRGQQVTLSCSPISGHRSVSWYQQTPGQGLQFLFEYFSETQRNKGNFPGRFSGRQFSNSRSEMNVSTLELGDSALYLCASSRLNTGELFFGEGSRLTVL.

The J gene is TRBJ1-2, the V gene TRBV12-5; no firm D call. Germline values: CDR1 LGHNT, CDR2 FRNRAP. The CDR3 extends over 15 amino acids. Trimming took off 7 bases at V and 2 bases at J, with 17 bases between the two ends. CDR3 loop: CASAYSITVNYGYTF. CDR3 nucleotide sequence: TGTGCTAGTGCCTACTCAATCACGGTGAACTATGGCTACACCTTC.

This clone was counted only a few times. The rearrangement joins TRBV5-1 to TRBJ2-2; D possibly corresponds to TRBD2 (6 bases). The V gene's germline CDR1 is SGHRS and CDR2 YFSETQ. The CDR3 runs 14 residues. V shed 6 bases and J shed 5 bases, with 14 bases lying between them. CDR3 region: CASTRGTGTGELFF. The CDR3 coding sequence is TGCGCCAGCACGCGGGGAACGGGGACCGGGGAGCTGTTTTTT.

This clone was seen more than once but under ten times. This chain links TRBV5-1 with TRBJ2-7; tentative D call: TRBD1 (5 bases). CDR1 is SGHRS and CDR2 is YFSETQ in the germline V gene. Trimming cost V 0 bases and J 4 bases, with 14 bases left between them. The CDR3 consists of 15 residues. CDR3 coding DNA: TGCGCCAGCAGCTTGGTCCAGGGCAGAGTTTACGAGCAGTACTTC. This codes for CASSLVQGRVYEQYF.

The chain combines TRBV30 with TRBJ2-7, with 7 bases fitting TRBD2. J was trimmed by 4 bases and V by 1 base; bases with no gene match: 13. CDR3 length: 16 amino acids. Germline V gene lookup returns CDR1 GTSNPN and CDR2 SVGIG (reference sequence). The CDR3 DNA is TGTGCCTGGAGTGATCCTCACGGTAGCGGGCCGTACGAGCAGTACTTC. It yields the protein CAWSDPHGSGPYEQYF. The full variable domain, rest sourced from reference TRBV30 and TRBJ2-7, is SQTIHQWPATLVQPVGSPLSLECTVEGTSNPNLYWYRQAAGRGLQLLFYSVGIGQISSEVPQNLSASRPQDRQFILSSKKLLLSDSGFYLCAWSDPHGSGPYEQYFGPGTRLTVT.

The chain has TRBV10-3 and TRBJ1-2; D is unresolved. From germline, CDR1 is ENHRY and CDR2 SYGVKD. Trimming pared 5 bases from V and 4 bases from J, leaving 17 bases between. The CDR3 extends over 15 amino acids. CDR3 protein: CAISPVLARGYGYTF. The CDR3 region has the DNA TGTGCCATCAGTCCCGTCCTGGCACGGGGCTATGGCTACACCTTC.

This clone was counted a single time. This chain uses TRBV6-4 with TRBJ1-2, with D maybe TRBD1 (6 bases). This CDR3 has 14 amino acids. The V gene lost 6 bases and the J gene lost 4 bases, with 15 bases spanning the gap. Looked up from germline, CDR1 is MRHNA and CDR2 is SNTAGT. CDR3 bases: TGTGCCAGCAGAAAACAGGGATCTGGCTATGGCTACACCTTC. It translates to CASRKQGSGYGYTF.

The chain carries TRBV7-2 and TRBJ2-1, with 12 bases lining up with TRBD2. Trimming took 4 bases from V and 1 from J; bases not matched to a gene: 11. Germline V CDR1 and CDR2: SGHTA, FQGNSA. The CDR3 loop spans 19 amino acids. The CDR3 region has the DNA TGTGCCAGCAGCTCTTCGGGACTAGCGGGTACAGGATCCTACAATGAGCAGTTCTTC. It encodes CASSSSGLAGTGSYNEQFF.